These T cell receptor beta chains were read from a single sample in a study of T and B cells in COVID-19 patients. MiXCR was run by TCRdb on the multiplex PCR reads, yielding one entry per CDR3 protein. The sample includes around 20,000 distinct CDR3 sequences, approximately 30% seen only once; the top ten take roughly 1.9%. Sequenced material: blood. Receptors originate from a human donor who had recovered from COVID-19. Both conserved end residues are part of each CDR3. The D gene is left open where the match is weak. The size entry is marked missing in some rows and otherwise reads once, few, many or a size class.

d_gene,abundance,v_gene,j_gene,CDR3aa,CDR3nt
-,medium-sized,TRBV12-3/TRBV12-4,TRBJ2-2,CASSLQANTGELFF,TGTGCCAGCAGTTTGCAAGCGAACACCGGGGAGCTGTTTTTT
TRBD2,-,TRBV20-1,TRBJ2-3,CSARSGLAGVADTQYF,TGCAGTGCTAGATCGGGACTAGCGGGGGTGGCAGATACGCAGTATTTT
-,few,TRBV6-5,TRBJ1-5,CASRREQPQHF,TGTGCCAGCAGAAGGGAACAGCCCCAGCATTTT
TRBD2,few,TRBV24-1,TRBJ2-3,CAITRGGPGDTQYF,TGTGCCATCACTCGGGGGGGGCCGGGAGATACGCAGTATTTT
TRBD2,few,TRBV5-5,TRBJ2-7,CASSWGQRERAYEQYF,TGTGCCAGCAGCTGGGGCCAGCGGGAAAGGGCCTACGAGCAGTACTTC
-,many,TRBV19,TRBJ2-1,CASRRGGSSYNEQFF,TGTGCCAGCAGGAGGGGAGGAAGCTCCTACAATGAGCAGTTCTTC
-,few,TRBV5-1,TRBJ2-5,CASSPRARETQYF,TGCGCCAGCAGCCCTAGGGCCCGAGAGACCCAGTACTTC
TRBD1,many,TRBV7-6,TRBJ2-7,CASSLLTGQGYEQYF,TGTGCCAGCAGCTTGCTGACGGGACAGGGCTACGAGCAGTACTTC
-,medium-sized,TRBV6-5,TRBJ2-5,CASRGTGRETQYF,TGTGCCAGCAGGGGGACGGGAAGAGAGACCCAGTACTTC
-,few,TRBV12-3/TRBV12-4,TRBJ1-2,CASSPFRQDYGYTF,TGTGCCAGCAGTCCCTTTCGACAGGACTATGGCTACACCTTC
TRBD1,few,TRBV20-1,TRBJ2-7,CRAGQGISYEQYF,TGCAGGGCCGGACAGGGCATTTCCTACGAGCAGTACTTC
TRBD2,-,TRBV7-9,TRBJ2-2,CASSPSGDTGELFF,TGTGCCAGCAGCCCTAGCGGGGACACCGGGGAGCTGTTTTTT
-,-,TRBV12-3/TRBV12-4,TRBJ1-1,CASSPSGDRTEAFF,TGTGCCAGCAGCCCCTCGGGGGACCGGACTGAAGCTTTCTTT
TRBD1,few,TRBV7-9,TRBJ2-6,CASSLALGQGLHSGANVLTF,TGTGCCAGCAGCTTAGCGTTAGGACAGGGTTTGCACTCTGGGGCCAACGTCCTGACTTTC
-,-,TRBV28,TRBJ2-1,CASSLGPDEGSHEQFF,TGTGCCAGCAGTTTAGGGCCGGATGAGGGTTCCCATGAGCAGTTCTTC
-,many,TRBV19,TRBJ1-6,CASSSGNSPLHF,TGTGCCAGTAGTTCAGGGAATTCACCCCTCCACTTT
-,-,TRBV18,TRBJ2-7,CASSLNRGLYEQYF,TGTGCCAGCTCGCTTAACAGGGGACTCTACGAGCAGTACTTC
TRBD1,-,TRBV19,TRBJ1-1,CASSPRTGGRIEGAFF,TGTGCCAGTAGTCCCCGGACAGGGGGGCGTATTGAGGGAGCTTTCTTT
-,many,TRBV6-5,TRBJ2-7,CASRVTLSYEQYF,TGTGCCAGCAGGGTGACACTTTCCTACGAGCAGTACTTC
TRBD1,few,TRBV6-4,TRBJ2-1,CASSDRDRGRTEQFF,TGTGCCAGCAGTGATAGGGACAGGGGTAGAACGGAGCAGTTCTTC
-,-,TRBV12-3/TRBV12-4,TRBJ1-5,CASLRDSYSNQPQHF,TGTGCCAGCTTGCGGGACTCATATAGCAATCAGCCCCAGCATTTT
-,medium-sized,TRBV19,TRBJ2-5,CASSIGTQETQYF,TGTGCCAGTAGTATCGGGACTCAAGAGACCCAGTACTTC
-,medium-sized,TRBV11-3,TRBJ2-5,CASSYSGTRGGETQYF,TGTGCCAGCAGCTACTCCGGGACGCGTGGAGGAGAGACCCAGTACTTC
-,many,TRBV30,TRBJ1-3,CAWDDLAVSGNTIYF,TGTGCCTGGGACGACCTGGCGGTCTCTGGAAACACCATATATTTT
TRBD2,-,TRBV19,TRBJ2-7,CASSTWTSGGNGYEQYF,TGTGCCAGTAGTACCTGGACTAGCGGGGGGAATGGATACGAGCAGTACTTC
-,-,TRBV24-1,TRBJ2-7,CATSDVEQYF,TGTGCCACCAGCGATGTCGAGCAGTACTTC
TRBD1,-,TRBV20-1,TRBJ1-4,CSAPDRREEKLFF,TGCAGTGCTCCGGACAGGAGAGAGGAAAAACTGTTTTTT
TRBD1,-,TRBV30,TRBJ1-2,CAWSEQGAKGYTF,TGTGCCTGGAGTGAACAGGGGGCGAAGGGCTACACCTTC
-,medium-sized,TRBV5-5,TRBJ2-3,CASSLGGDTQYF,TGTGCCAGCAGCTTGGGAGGAGACACGCAGTATTTT
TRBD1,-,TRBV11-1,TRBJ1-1,CVSSSIRWDSTEAFF,TGTGTCAGCAGCTCAATTCGATGGGACAGCACTGAAGCTTTCTTT
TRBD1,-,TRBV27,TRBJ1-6,CASSLVRGSNSPLHF,TGTGCCAGCAGTTTAGTCAGGGGGTCGAATTCACCCCTCCACTTT
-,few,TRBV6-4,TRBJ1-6,CASSDRVNNSPLHF,TGTGCCAGCAGTGACAGGGTGAATAATTCACCCCTCCACTTT
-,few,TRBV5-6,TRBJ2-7,CASSLGRYEQYF,TGTGCCAGCAGCTTGGGCAGATACGAGCAGTACTTC
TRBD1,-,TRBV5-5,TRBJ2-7,CASSARTVTGGYEQYF,TGTGCCAGCAGCGCCCGGACGGTGACAGGGGGCTACGAGCAGTACTTC
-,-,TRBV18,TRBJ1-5,CASSPDGGGVQPQHF,TGTGCCAGCTCCCCCGATGGGGGGGGGGTGCAGCCCCAGCATTTT
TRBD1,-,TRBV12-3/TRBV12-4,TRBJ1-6,CASSFEGAGSPLHF,TGTGCCAGCAGTTTCGAGGGGGCCGGTTCACCCCTCCACTTT
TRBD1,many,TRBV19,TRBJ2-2,CAFRDRATGELFF,TGTGCCTTCCGGGACAGGGCCACCGGGGAGCTGTTTTTT
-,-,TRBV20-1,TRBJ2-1,CSPGGPSSYNEQFF,TGCAGCCCCGGGGGGCCCAGCTCCTACAATGAGCAGTTCTTC
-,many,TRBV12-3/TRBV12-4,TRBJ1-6,CASSARSSYNSPLHF,TGTGCCAGCAGTGCCAGGTCCTCCTATAATTCACCCCTCCACTTT
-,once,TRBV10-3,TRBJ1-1,CAIRAAPMNTEAFF,TGTGCCATCAGAGCTGCTCCGATGAACACTGAAGCTTTCTTT
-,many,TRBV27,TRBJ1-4,CASSFSYATNEKLFF,TGTGCCAGCAGTTTCTCTTACGCAACTAATGAAAAACTGTTTTTT
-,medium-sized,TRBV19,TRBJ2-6,CASSIGTAQGANVLTF,TGTGCCAGTAGTATTGGGACGGCACAGGGGGCCAACGTCCTGACTTTC
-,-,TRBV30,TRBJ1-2,CACKGTFWGGYTF,TGTGCCTGTAAGGGAACCTTCTGGGGTGGCTACACCTTC
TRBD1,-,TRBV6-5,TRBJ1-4,CASSGRQGPTNEKLFF,TGTGCCAGCAGTGGGCGACAGGGCCCAACTAATGAAAAACTGTTTTTT
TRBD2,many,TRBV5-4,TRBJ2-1,CASSPTSGGAGEQFF,TGTGCCAGCAGTCCGACTAGCGGGGGGGCAGGTGAGCAGTTCTTC
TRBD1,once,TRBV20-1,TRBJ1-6,CSASPRTGYNSPLHF,TGCAGTGCTAGTCCCCGGACAGGGTATAATTCACCCCTCCACTTT
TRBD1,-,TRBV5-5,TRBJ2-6,CASSLIGIGTGVSSGAKVLTF,TGCGCCAGCAGCTTGATAGGTATCGGGACAGGGGTCTCTTCGGGGGCCAAAGTCCTGACTTTC
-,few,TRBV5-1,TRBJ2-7,CASSLGGYEQYF,TGCGCCAGCAGCTTGGGGGGATACGAGCAGTACTTC
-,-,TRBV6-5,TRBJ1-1,CASSEVTYDTEAFF,TGTGCCAGCAGTGAGGTGACCTATGACACTGAAGCTTTCTTT
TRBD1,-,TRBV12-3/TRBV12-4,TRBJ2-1,CASSFGTGGVEQFF,TGTGCCAGCAGTTTTGGGACAGGGGGCGTTGAGCAGTTCTTC
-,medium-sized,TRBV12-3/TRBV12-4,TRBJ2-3,CASSFGDPRGQYF,TGTGCCAGCAGTTTTGGTGACCCCAGAGGTCAGTATTTT
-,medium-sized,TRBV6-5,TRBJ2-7,CASSYSAAGSSYEQYF,TGTGCCAGCAGTTACTCGGCGGCAGGGAGTTCCTACGAGCAGTACTTC
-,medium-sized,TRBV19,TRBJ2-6,CASSVQSSGANVLTF,TGTGCCAGTAGTGTCCAGAGCTCTGGGGCCAACGTCCTGACTTTC
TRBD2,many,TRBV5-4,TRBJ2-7,CASSLLAGGSYEQYF,TGTGCCAGCAGTCTACTAGCGGGGGGATCCTACGAGCAGTACTTC